The source of this T cell receptor beta chain is a study of blood T cell repertoires in COVID-19. Germline-derived CDR1 and CDR2 are MNHEY and SVGAGI. The CDR3 loop spans 15 amino acids. J was trimmed by 7 bases and V by 2 bases; bases with no gene match: 6. Sequencing was performed with immunoSEQ multiplex PCR; in TCRdb, only in-frame clones are kept and a portion is missing. The data contain roughly 100,000 clones, approximately 83% of them singletons. This chain connects TRBV6-5 to TRBJ2-1, with TRBD2 matching 9 bases. Source material: peripheral blood. The sequence derives from a woman over 75 with active or convalescent COVID-19. The DNA of the CDR3 is TGTGCCAGCAGTTACGGCGGGGGGGCCTGGAATGAGCAGTTCTTC. Translating it yields CASSYGGGAWNEQFF.